This TCR beta chain comes out of a study of cytomegalovirus exposure and HLA in healthy donors. 60 Vbeta and 13 Jbeta primers were used in PCR. The data were produced by immunoSEQ multiplex PCR, yet TCRdb's version contains in-frame clones alone and is incomplete. The table shows 95,000 to 100,000 clones, with approximately 82% occurring only once. The germline V gene encodes CDR1 PRHDT and CDR2 FYEKMQ (reference sequence). There are 14 residues in the CDR3. Losses at the gene ends were 1 base for V and 4 bases for J; bases not matched to a gene: 1. The chain combines TRBV13 with TRBJ2-1, with 7 bases identical to TRBD1. This clonotype was sampled from a female donor in good health and CMV-seropositive. Sample: PBMCs. This chain's CDR3 is CASSLVGQYNEQFF. The CDR3 DNA follows: TGTGCCAGCAGCTTAGTGGGACAGTACAATGAGCAGTTCTTC.